This T cell receptor beta chain emerged from a study of lymphopenia after photon versus proton radiotherapy. The method was immunoSEQ multiplex PCR; TCRdb's version includes in-frame clones alone and lacks a portion of them. Of some 64,000 clones listed, approximately 86% are singletons. The CDR3 covers 14 residues. Between the trimmed V and J ends, which lost 3 bases and 5 bases, there was a span of 11 bases. CDR1 is MRHNA and CDR2 is SNTAGT in the germline V gene. Sequenced here: peripheral blood, sampled from a patient treated with proton-based radiotherapy. The sequence derives from an older man with esophageal cancer. This chain joins TRBV6-4 and TRBJ2-1; D is possibly TRBD2 (6 bases). The CDR3 region has the DNA TGTGCCAGCAGTGAGGCGGGACTCAACAATGAGCAGTTCTTC. This sequence encodes CASSEAGLNNEQFF.